Shown below are 26 T cell receptor beta chains from a single sample sequenced in a study of neoadjuvant nivolumab and ipilimumab in lung cancer. Libraries were prepared by immunoSEQ multiplex PCR; TCRdb keeps only in-frame clonotypes and omits some of them. The sample carries approximately 30,000 clones, 90% recorded once. Source: peripheral blood, taken after neoadjuvant nivolumab, alone or with ipilimumab, at or shortly before surgery. These receptors were collected from an adult with non-small cell lung cancer.

The chain couples TRBV5-4 to TRBJ2-4, with no clear D. Germline V CDR1 and CDR2: SGHNT, YYREEE (reference sequence). Trimming stripped 4 bases from V and 5 bases from J, with 16 bases between. The CDR3 consists of 15 residues. CDR3 coding DNA: TGTGCCAGCAGCCTCATGGTGGCCAGACAAAACATTCAGTACTTC. As protein: CASSLMVARQNIQYF.

This chain connects TRBV9 to TRBJ2-7; 7 nucleotides line up with TRBD1. The V and J ends lost 4 bases and 3 bases, in that order; junction bases with no gene match: 10. The CDR3 loop spans 15 amino acids. Germline CDR1 is SGDLS and CDR2 is YYNGEE. The CDR3, as DNA: TGTGCCAGCAGCCCGCGGACAGGTTTCCTCTACGAGCAGTACTTC. Protein: CASSPRTGFLYEQYF.

The chain links TRBV4-1 to TRBJ2-1; TRBD1 agrees at 11 bases. The CDR3 spans 17 residues. CDR1 MGHRA and CDR2 YSYEKL come from the germline V gene. The V segment lost 1 base and the J segment 4 bases; nucleotides outside the gene matches: 6. The CDR3 reads CASSQVSGTGGYNEQFF. The CDR3 DNA sequence: TGCGCCAGCAGCCAAGTCTCCGGGACAGGGGGGTACAATGAGCAGTTCTTC.

This rearrangement joins TRBV5-6 to TRBJ2-7; TRBD2 aligns across 8 bases. The V gene's germline CDR1 is SGHDT and CDR2 YYEEEE. V gave up 3 bases and J gave up 12 bases; unmatched junction bases: 11. The CDR3 has 13 amino acids. This CDR3 is CASSSLAGGEWYF. The CDR3 nucleotides are TGTGCCAGCAGCTCTCTGGCGGGGGGCGAGTGGTACTTC.

This clone was observed a single time. The rearrangement links TRBV5-1 to TRBJ1-6, with 9 nucleotides matching TRBD1. The trim removed 1 base at V and 5 bases at J, leaving 7 bases unmatched. Germline values: CDR1 SGHRS, CDR2 YFSETQ. The CDR3 sequence is 17 residues long. The CDR3 nucleotides are TGCGCCAGCAGCTTGCCCCCGGGACAGGGTAATAATTCACCCCTCCACTTT. It specifies CASSLPPGQGNNSPLHF.

The chain carries TRBV27 and TRBJ2-7; D may be TRBD1 or TRBD2 (5 bases each). This CDR3 has 13 residues. V gave up 5 bases and J gave up 3 bases, with 11 bases separating them. The germline V gene encodes CDR1 MNHEY and CDR2 SMNVEV (reference sequence). The CDR3 bases are TGTGCCAGCAGTCCGGGACCTCACTACGAGCAGTACTTC. Translating gives CASSPGPHYEQYF.

The V gene is TRBV9, the J gene TRBJ2-1, with TRBD2 as a possible D gene (5 bases). CDR3 length: 16 amino acids. V was shortened by 0 bases and J by 0 bases, with 10 bases between the two germline ends. Germline V CDR1 and CDR2: SGDLS, YYNGEE. The CDR3 loop reads CASSVDAGGSYNEQFF. DNA of the CDR3: TGTGCCAGCAGCGTAGACGCGGGCGGCTCCTACAATGAGCAGTTCTTC.

The chain uses TRBV5-1 and TRBJ2-3; TRBD2 matches 10 bases. The V and J ends lost 0 bases and 0 bases, in that order; junction bases with no gene match: 10. The CDR3 runs 19 residues. Germline V gives CDR1 SGHRS, CDR2 YFSETQ. CDR3 protein: CASSLGIAGGFSSTDTQYF. The DNA of the CDR3 is TGCGCCAGCAGCTTGGGGATAGCGGGGGGTTTCTCTAGCACAGATACGCAGTATTTT.

CDR3 DNA sequence: TGTGCCAGTAGTACCGACAGGGAAGAGACCCAGTACTTC. Amino acids: CASSTDREETQYF. The chain joins TRBV19 to TRBJ2-5, with TRBD1 matching 7 bases. Germline V gives CDR1 LNHDA, CDR2 SQIVND (reference sequence). The CDR3 loop spans 13 amino acids. The J segment lost 3 bases and the V segment lost 4 bases, leaving 2 bases of the junction unmatched.

The CDR3 DNA follows: TGTGCCAGCAGCTTAGGCGGGACAGCCTTTAACTATGGCTACACCTTC. Translation gives CASSLGGTAFNYGYTF. The chain employs TRBV7-2 and TRBJ1-2; TRBD1 matches at 7 bases. V lost 1 base, J lost 1 base, and 6 bases stayed unmatched. The germline CDR1 and CDR2 sequences are SGHTA and FQGNSA. The CDR3 consists of 16 residues.

The V and J genes are TRBV7-2 and TRBJ1-6; D unclear. The V gene lost 1 base and the J gene lost 6 bases, with 13 bases spanning the gap. Germline CDR1 reads SGHTA; CDR2 reads FQGNSA. The length of the CDR3 is 16 residues. This CDR3 is CASSLGRLLLNSPLHF. The CDR3 nucleotides are TGTGCCAGCAGCTTAGGGCGGCTCCTGCTTAATTCACCCCTCCACTTT. Full variable domain (outside the CDR3, taken from reference TRBV7-2 and TRBJ1-6): GAGVSQSPSNKVTEKGKDVELRCDPISGHTALYWYRQSLGQGLEFLIYFQGNSAPDKSGLPSDRFSAERTGGSVSTLTIQRTQQEDSAVYLCASSLGRLLLNSPLHFGNGTRLTVT.

J is TRBJ1-3 and V is TRBV10-3; D is uncertain. The length of the CDR3 is 16 residues. V gave up 2 bases and J gave up 4 bases, with 15 bases separating them. Germline CDR1 is ENHRY and CDR2 is SYGVKD. The CDR3 loop reads CAISEGTGSIGNTIYF. Here the CDR3 DNA reads TGTGCCATCAGTGAGGGTACCGGGAGTATCGGAAACACCATATATTTT.

The chain joins TRBV10-3 to TRBJ1-6; TRBD1 agrees at 11 bases. With 5 bases clipped from V and 9 bases from J, the junction kept 3 bases outside the gene matches. In germline, CDR1 is ENHRY, CDR2 SYGVKD. This CDR3 has 14 residues. The CDR3 DNA reads TGTGCCATCAGTCCCGGGACAGGGGGTTCACCCCTCCACTTT. It codes for CAISPGTGGSPLHF.

The chain links TRBV4-1 to TRBJ1-4, with 9 bases aligning to TRBD1. The CDR3 is made up of 15 amino acids. Trimming took 4 bases from V and 5 from J; bases not matched to a gene: 5. Germline V lookup: CDR1 MGHRA, CDR2 YSYEKL. The CDR3 sequence: CASSLRDRDNEKLFF. CDR3 DNA sequence: TGCGCCAGCAGCCTTCGGGACAGGGACAATGAAAAACTGTTTTTT.

The rearrangement joins TRBV7-3 to TRBJ1-4, with 11 bases identical to TRBD1. After removal of 5 bases from V and 10 bases from J, the junction contained 9 bases not matched to a gene. The V gene's germline CDR1 is SGHTA and CDR2 FQGTGA. The CDR3 has 15 amino acids. The CDR3 DNA reads TGTGCCAGCAGCCCTCGGACAGGGGGCAGGGTAAAACTGTTTTTT. It encodes CASSPRTGGRVKLFF.

The chain couples TRBV10-3 to TRBJ1-2, with D perhaps TRBD1 (6 bases). The CDR3 contains 14 residues. Germline CDR1 ENHRY, CDR2 SYGVKD. Trimming shortened V by 10 bases and J by 2 bases, and 17 bases separated the two germline ends. CDR3 sequence reads: CATSLRGDNYGYTF. The CDR3 DNA reads as TGTGCCACATCCCTAAGGGGGGACAACTATGGCTACACCTTC.

The rearrangement links TRBV5-1 to TRBJ1-3, with D possibly TRBD1 on 5 matching bases. This CDR3 contains 13 residues. V lost 0 bases and J 5 bases, leaving 6 bases between the germline ends. The V gene's germline CDR1 is SGHRS and CDR2 YFSETQ. The CDR3 loop reads CASSLGTRNTIYF. In nucleotides, the CDR3 is TGCGCCAGCAGCTTGGGGACACGAAACACCATATATTTT.

This chain joins TRBV7-3 and TRBJ2-5, with TRBD2 matching over 11 bases. The length of the CDR3 is 15 residues. The V segment lost 5 bases and the J segment 1 base; nucleotides outside the gene matches: 3. The germline gives CDR1 SGHTA, CDR2 FQGTGA. The chain's CDR3 is CASSLGTSGQETQYF. The CDR3 DNA reads as TGTGCCAGCAGCCTGGGGACTAGCGGCCAAGAGACCCAGTACTTC.

The V and J genes are TRBV7-9 and TRBJ1-1; D unclear. This CDR3 comprises 13 residues. From germline, CDR1 is SEHNR and CDR2 FQNEAQ (reference sequence). Between the trimmed V and J ends, which lost 1 base and 3 bases, there was a span of 6 bases. The DNA of the CDR3 is TGTGCCAGCAGCTTAGTAGGATACACTGAAGCTTTCTTT. This sequence encodes CASSLVGYTEAFF.

The rearrangement uses TRBV2 and TRBJ1-6, with 8 bases matching TRBD1. There are 15 residues in the CDR3. Germline V gives CDR1 SNHLY, CDR2 FYNNEI. Trimming at V came to 6 bases and at J to 7 bases, leaving 8 bases not matched to a gene. This CDR3 reads CASRGNRGGNSPLHF. CDR3 DNA: TGTGCCAGCAGAGGGAACAGGGGGGGAAATTCACCCCTCCACTTT.

The rearrangement links TRBV4-3 to TRBJ1-2; 12 nucleotides line up with TRBD1. The trim removed 0 bases at V and 7 bases at J, leaving 12 bases unmatched. The CDR3 consists of 18 residues. Per the germline V gene, CDR1 is LGHNA and CDR2 is YSLEER. CDR3 protein: CASSQEWGDRGLFRGYTF. Written as DNA, the CDR3 is TGCGCCAGCAGCCAAGAGTGGGGGGACAGGGGGCTGTTTCGTGGCTACACCTTC.

The V gene is TRBV5-1, the J gene TRBJ1-6; possibly TRBD1 for D (6 bases). The CDR3 length is 14 residues. Looked up from germline, CDR1 is SGHRS and CDR2 is YFSETQ. V shed 0 bases and J shed 7 bases, with 8 bases lying between them. The CDR3 loop reads CASSLDRVNSPLHF. CDR3 sequence (DNA): TGCGCCAGCAGCTTGGACAGGGTAAATTCACCCCTCCACTTT.

V gene TRBV5-1 combines with J gene TRBJ2-5; D is ambiguous. The CDR3 runs 12 residues. With 0 bases removed from V and 4 bases from J, the gap between germline ends came to 4 bases. CDR1 is SGHRS, CDR2 YFSETQ, per germline. The CDR3: CASSLAAETQYF. The DNA for the CDR3 is TGCGCCAGCAGCTTGGCCGCAGAGACCCAGTACTTC.

The chain links TRBV2 to TRBJ1-4; no clear D. Germline V lookup: CDR1 SNHLY, CDR2 FYNNEI. The CDR3 is 12 amino acids. Trimming removed 6 bases from V and 6 bases from J, with 8 bases in between. For the CDR3, the DNA is TGTGCCAGCAGGTACAGCTATGAAAAACTGTTTTTT. It translates to CASRYSYEKLFF.

This rearrangement joins TRBV7-2 to TRBJ2-5, with D possibly being TRBD1 (6 bases). This CDR3 comprises 14 residues. Germline CDR1 reads SGHTA; CDR2 reads FQGNSA. V shed 5 bases and J shed 0 bases, with 10 bases lying between them. Written as DNA, the CDR3 is TGTGCCAGCAGCCAATACAGGGACCAAGAGACCCAGTACTTC. It encodes CASSQYRDQETQYF.

This clone was seen a handful of times. The genes are TRBV15 and TRBJ1-2; D is ambiguous. Germline-derived CDR1 and CDR2 are LNHNV and YYDKDF (reference sequence). The CDR3 runs 15 residues. Trimming shortened V by 0 bases and J by 0 bases, and 8 bases separated the two germline ends. For the CDR3, the DNA is TGTGCCACCAGCAGAGATCTTAGGCCTAACTATGGCTACACCTTC. Its translation is CATSRDLRPNYGYTF.